These T cell receptor beta chains were read from a single sample in a study of human T cells and chemical hapten exposure. TCRdb re-called the RACE reads with MiXCR, one entry per CDR3 protein. Of tens of thousands of distinct CDR3 sequences listed, about a tenth are singletons. The source was whole blood, collected in connection with sensitization to the hapten diphenylcyclopropenone (DPC). These receptors were obtained from a woman aged 45-60 years with alopecia areata. Some clones in this sample may be carry-over from other donors' samples. The CDR3 runs from the conserved cysteine through the conserved F or W. Fields, in order: J gene, V gene, CDR3 protein.

TRBJ2-7	TRBV6-1	CASSIAGSTPYEQYF
TRBJ2-7	TRBV14	CASSLLGGHYEQYF
TRBJ2-1	TRBV29-1	CSVALDRSYNEQFF
TRBJ2-7	TRBV6-2/TRBV6-3	CASSYPVQGRTTYEQYF
TRBJ2-2	TRBV21-1	CASSKGAPASGIRELFF
TRBJ2-1	TRBV20-1	CSVQTSGRLSSYNEQFF
TRBJ2-3	TRBV7-8	CASSLGAGSGRITDTQYF
TRBJ2-5	TRBV20-1	CSAPGGPQETQYF
TRBJ2-1	TRBV12-3/TRBV12-4	CASSSTSGRANEQFF
TRBJ1-5	TRBV7-6	CASSLDSGGLKDF
TRBJ2-3	TRBV6-6	CASRRDSTDTQYF
TRBJ1-2	TRBV6-6	CASTKSDYGYTF
TRBJ2-4	TRBV24-1	CATSQTGAAKNIQYF
TRBJ2-2	TRBV5-1	CASSPLPTGELFF
TRBJ2-3	TRBV3-1	CASSQTGTSGSGDTQYF
TRBJ1-1	TRBV7-2	CASSLEGGRTEAFF
TRBJ1-5	TRBV27	CASSPGLSGQPQHF
TRBJ1-6	TRBV19	CASSIGRTSSYNSPLHF
TRBJ2-7	TRBV27	CASSHRGISSGRAREQYF
TRBJ2-2	TRBV4-1	CASSHIGLAGGSNTGELFF
TRBJ2-3	TRBV7-9	CASSSLGTGDTQYF
TRBJ1-1	TRBV10-1	CASSKGQGFPMDTEAFF
TRBJ2-2	TRBV6-2/TRBV6-3	CASSLAGSHTGELFF
TRBJ2-1	TRBV7-2	CASSPRSGTSGINEQFF
TRBJ2-1	TRBV11-2	CASSNRALTGDEQFF
TRBJ2-7	TRBV7-9	CASSSPGTSGYEQYF
TRBJ2-2	TRBV12-3/TRBV12-4	CASSLLGDGELFF
TRBJ1-1	TRBV12-3/TRBV12-4	CASSLHQRGTEAFF
TRBJ2-5	TRBV2	CASSEWGSRQETQYF
TRBJ1-5	TRBV4-2	CASSQEVNNQPQHF
TRBJ1-5	TRBV6-1	CASSEREQPQHF
TRBJ2-1	TRBV5-1	CASSLASGRGDEQFF
TRBJ1-4	TRBV29-1	CSVEDGRGEKLFF
TRBJ1-4	TRBV28	CASSSLPANEKLFF
TRBJ2-7	TRBV29-1	CSVGGQGVYEQYF
TRBJ1-2	TRBV18	CASSPGLGDSSYGYTF
TRBJ2-7	TRBV5-1	CASRGQPPYEQYF
TRBJ2-5	TRBV12-5	CASGLGLAETQYF
TRBJ2-1	TRBV18	CASSPNAGYNEQFF
TRBJ2-1	TRBV7-2	CASSLRGEYNEQFF
TRBJ1-5	TRBV24-1	CATSSGFNQPQHF
TRBJ2-2	TRBV14	CASSPVRAGELFF
TRBJ2-1	TRBV3-1	CASSTSGTVYNEQFF
TRBJ1-2	TRBV3-1	CASSHTGPKGGYTF
TRBJ1-5	TRBV18	CASSLDRVGNQPQHF
TRBJ2-1	TRBV6-2/TRBV6-3	CASSPENGEFF
TRBJ2-7	TRBV20-1	CSATPPASGAYEQYF
TRBJ2-5	TRBV2	CASSETSGIETQYF
TRBJ1-2	TRBV28	CASSIANYGYTF
TRBJ2-1	TRBV6-2/TRBV6-3	CASSYDPGGPKNEQFF
TRBJ2-7	TRBV10-3	CAISERGPYEQYF
TRBJ1-5	TRBV18	CASSPGSQFQPQHF
TRBJ2-4	TRBV28	CASSLPLAGVKNIQYF
TRBJ2-2	TRBV7-6	CASSARTSGRWDYTGELFF
TRBJ2-1	TRBV10-3	CAIRDGTSGRANEQFF